These T cell receptor beta chains were read from a single sample in a study of breast tumors, draining lymph nodes, adjacent tissues. TCRdb independently ran MiXCR on the multiplex PCR reads; one entry per CDR3 protein. Of around 140,000 distinct CDR3 sequences listed, under 25% are singletons. Specimen: axillary lymph node tissue. These receptors were collected from a female donor with breast cancer. Some clones in this sample may be carry-over from other donors' samples. Both conserved end residues are part of each CDR3. A D gene is named only where the DNA matches it firmly. Clone size is not always given. Where it is, it says once, few, many or a class for expanded clones.

j_call clone_size d_call v_call cdr3_nt cdr3_aa
TRBJ2-3 few - TRBV28 TGTGCCAGCAGTTTGTCAGGGACGCCTACTAGCACAGATACGCAGTATTTT CASSLSGTPTSTDTQYF
TRBJ2-1 few TRBD2 TRBV12-5 TGTGCTAGTGGTCCCGGGACTAGCTCCTACAATGAGCAGTTCTTC CASGPGTSSYNEQFF
TRBJ1-1 - - TRBV15 TGTGCCACCAGCAGATCCAGGGAGGCGGTCGCTTTCTTT CATSRSREAVAFF
TRBJ1-2 - TRBD1 TRBV28 TGTGCCGGCAGTTTGGGACAGGCAATGATCTATGGCTACACCTTC CAGSLGQAMIYGYTF
TRBJ2-4 few TRBD1 TRBV20-1 TGCAGTGCTAGCTGGACAGGGGCCAAAAACATTCAGTACTTC CSASWTGAKNIQYF
TRBJ2-2 many TRBD1 TRBV7-6 TGTGCCAGCAGCATTGAGGGGGCGGTCGGGGAGCTGTTTTTT CASSIEGAVGELFF
TRBJ1-2 many - TRBV10-3 TGTGCCATCAGTGAGTCTCCAGGGCCCTATGGCTACACCTTC CAISESPGPYGYTF
TRBJ2-5 many - TRBV9 TGTGCCAGCAGCGTAGTCCCAGGGTTACAAGAGACCCAGTACTTC CASSVVPGLQETQYF
TRBJ1-4 many - TRBV30 TGTGCCTGGAGAGATAAGGGTGAACTGTTTTTT CAWRDKGELFF
TRBJ2-7 - TRBD1 TRBV9 TGTGCCAGCAGCGTAGGAGGGACAGGTATTGCCTACGAGCAGTACTTC CASSVGGTGIAYEQYF
TRBJ1-3 - - TRBV28 TGTGCCAGCAGTTTATCGGCGAACACCATATATTTT CASSLSANTIYF
TRBJ1-2 many - TRBV12-3/TRBV12-4 TGTGCCAGCAGTGGAGGACAGCGTTATGGCTACACCTTC CASSGGQRYGYTF
TRBJ2-7 - TRBD2 TRBV5-5 TGTGCCAGCAGCCCCGGGACTAGCGGACCTACGAGCTTGTACTTC CASSPGTSGPTSLYF
TRBJ2-1 many TRBD2 TRBV11-2 TGTGCCAGCAGCCCTAGGACTAGCAAGGCTGAGCAGTTCTTC CASSPRTSKAEQFF
TRBJ1-5 many - TRBV5-5 TGTGCCAGCAGCTTGGACTTCGGAAAAAATCAGCCCCAGCATTTT CASSLDFGKNQPQHF
TRBJ2-5 many TRBD1 TRBV4-1 TGCGCCAGCAGCCAGATAGACAGGGGCCAGGAGACCCAGTACTTC CASSQIDRGQETQYF
TRBJ2-1 many TRBD1 TRBV2 TGTGCCAGCAGGCCGGGACAGCCCTACAATGAGCAGTTCTTC CASRPGQPYNEQFF
TRBJ1-2 many - TRBV6-5 TGTGCCAGCAGTTACGAGGCAGGGAAAGGCTATGGCTACACCTTC CASSYEAGKGYGYTF
TRBJ2-3 many - TRBV20-1 TGCAGTGCTAGAGCCGGGGGAGTTGCAGATACGCAGTATTTT CSARAGGVADTQYF
TRBJ2-3 many TRBD1 TRBV12-3/TRBV12-4 TGTGCCAGCACTTCCTCGAGGACAGGGCCGGGAGATACGCAGTATTTT CASTSSRTGPGDTQYF
TRBJ2-7 many TRBD2 TRBV7-2 TGTGCCAGCAGCTTCCCTGGGACTAGCGGGATGAATTACGAGCAGTACTTC CASSFPGTSGMNYEQYF
TRBJ2-5 many - TRBV3-1 TGTGCCAGCAGCCGCGGGACATCCGGGGGAGAGACCCAGTACTTC CASSRGTSGGETQYF
TRBJ1-4 many - TRBV12-3/TRBV12-4 TGTGCCAGCAGACCGGGACGTGGAGCTAATGAAAAACTGTTTTTT CASRPGRGANEKLFF
TRBJ2-2 many TRBD2 TRBV7-8 TGTGCCAGCAGCGTGACTAGCGCGGGCACCGGGGAGCTGTTTTTT CASSVTSAGTGELFF